This T cell receptor beta chain was obtained from a study of OX40 agonist ivuxolimab in advanced cancers. Broadly, across the study: Ivuxolimab was an agonistic, fully human IgG2 monoclonal antibody directed against OX40 (CD134), a costimulatory receptor. Patients were allowed to have had prior anti-PD-1, anti-PD-L1 or anti-CTLA-4 therapy, and approximately 40% of the dose-escalation patients had previously received checkpoint inhibitors. Intravenous ivuxolimab was administered to patients every 2 weeks at six dose levels: 0.01, 0.1, 0.3, 1.5, 3 and 10 mg/kg. The paper reports the monotherapy dose-escalation portion (N of about 56 patients) of the phase I ivuxolimab trial. In the dose-escalation cohort, 70% to 85% of patients were male, and the mean age was approximately 60 years, with a range of 23 to 79. The purpose of peripheral TCRbeta sequencing was to test whether ivuxolimab changed TCR sequence diversity and led to clonal T-cell expansion. Of the approximately 50 dose-escalation patients, hepatocellular carcinoma was present in around 20, melanoma in some 15, renal cell carcinoma in 9 and head and neck cancer in 9. Three dose-escalation patients achieved partial responses, one with hepatocellular carcinoma and two with cutaneous melanoma.

Here is what the overall study found, with its caveats: Which antigens the clonally expanded peripheral T cells were specific for was not determined. Low levels of normalized T-cell clonal expansion were also seen in some patients who did not respond. At doses of 0.1 to 3.0 mg/kg, clonal expansion of both CD4+ and CD8+ T cells in blood was seen between baseline and week 6. After ivuxolimab, expanded clones were on average more numerous among CD8+ T cells than among CD4+ T cells. In partial responders in the 0.1-3.0 mg/kg groups, normalized peripheral clonal expansion was found to be among the lowest, especially among CD8+ T cells.

Patients with autoimmune disease history or receiving systemic immunosuppression were excluded from the trial. In every dose cohort, peripheral blood was drawn for TCR sequencing at baseline, cycle 4 day 1, and cycle 7 day 1. Samples came from an open-label, multicenter, first-in-human phase I dose-escalation trial of ivuxolimab. Adults with locally advanced or metastatic head and neck squamous cell, hepatocellular, melanoma or renal cell carcinoma were enrolled in the trial. Before TCR sequencing, CD4+ and CD8+ T cells were separately sorted from peripheral blood. Genomic DNA was isolated from the sorted cells so that the TCRbeta CDR3 region could be sequenced. TCRbeta CDR3 regions were sequenced using the immunoSEQ Assay. What TCRdb holds here is the immuneACCESS table cut down to in-frame rearrangements. Part of the clones is not present; checked against another copy, under half of the missing clones reflect an unresolved V gene, and the others are unexplained. This sample comprises 70,000 or so clones, more than 85% of them detected only once. Together, the top ten hold approximately 8% of the sample.

The germline V and J ends show losses of 3 bases and 8 bases respectively, and no gene match explains 6 bases of the junction. From cysteine to phenylalanine, the CDR3 is 15 amino acids long. Only CDR3 DNA is held: 45 bases, read in frame from base 1. CDR1 SGHVS and CDR2 FNYEAQ are derived from the germline V gene. Remarks on this clone: No antigen is known for it. Qualities for individual bases were not recorded, and no much larger clone is one base off.

The chain is assembled from TRBV7-6 and TRBJ2-1; 11 of the junction bases match TRBD2. The sequenced sample was CD4+ or CD8+ T cells sorted from blood, obtained in a trial of the OX40 agonist ivuxolimab. This TCR was recovered from an adult with an advanced solid tumor such as melanoma, head and neck, liver or kidney cancer. In nucleotides, the sequence is TGTGCCAGCAGCTTCTTCGGGACTAGCGGCGATGAGCAGTTCTTC. It encodes CASSFFGTSGDEQFF.